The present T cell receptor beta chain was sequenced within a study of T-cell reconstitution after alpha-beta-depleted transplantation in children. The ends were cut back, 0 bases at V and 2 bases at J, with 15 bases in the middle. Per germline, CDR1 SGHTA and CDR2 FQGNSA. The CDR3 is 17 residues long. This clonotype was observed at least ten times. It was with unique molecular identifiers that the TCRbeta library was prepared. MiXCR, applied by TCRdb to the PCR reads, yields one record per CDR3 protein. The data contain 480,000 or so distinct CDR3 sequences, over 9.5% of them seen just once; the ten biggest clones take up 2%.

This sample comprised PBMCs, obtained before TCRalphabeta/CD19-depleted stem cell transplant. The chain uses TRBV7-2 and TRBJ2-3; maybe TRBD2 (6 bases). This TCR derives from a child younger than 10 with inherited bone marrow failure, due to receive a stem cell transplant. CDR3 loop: CASSLAGLAIVTDTQYF. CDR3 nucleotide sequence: TGTGCCAGCAGCTTAGCGGGCCTAGCGATCGTCACAGATACGCAGTATTTT.